This entry describes one T cell receptor beta chain. Trimming cost V 4 bases and J 11 bases, with 14 bases left between them. The V gene's germline CDR1 is SNHLY and CDR2 FYNNEI. This CDR3 comprises 12 residues. This record belongs to a study of blood T cell repertoires in COVID-19. Method: immunoSEQ multiplex PCR; TCRdb's copy keeps in-frame clones and lacks some. This table has around 250,000 clones, about 80% appearing once. This chain connects TRBV2 to TRBJ1-1; D possibly corresponds to TRBD1 (6 bases). This receptor was taken from a woman at least 80 years old with acute or convalescent COVID-19. The sample comprised peripheral blood. The CDR3 sequence is CASSGYRVRAFF. The CDR3 coding sequence is TGTGCCAGCAGTGGTTACAGGGTCAGGGCTTTCTTT.